This T cell receptor beta chain was identified in a study of cytomegalovirus exposure and HLA in healthy donors. Study conclusions and caveats: HLA allele associations emerged for 17,000 or so TCR beta sequences in a later analysis, at 0.05 false discovery rate. In an earlier analysis, in several hundred donors, most V segments appeared productive either ~87% or ~30% of the time.

The CDR3 consists of 16 residues. CDR1 is SGHNT, CDR2 YENEEA, per germline. After removal of 3 bases from V and 4 bases from J, the junction contained 7 bases not matched to a gene. Primers: 60 Vbeta forward and 13 Jbeta reverse. Profiled with immunoSEQ multiplex PCR; TCRdb holds only in-frame clones, not every one. The data hold fewer than 140,000 clones, with about 76% observed a single time. A few counts support this clone. Its antigen is currently unknown. The chain recombines TRBV11-3 with TRBJ1-1; 11 positions agree with TRBD1. Input material: PBMCs. This TCR derives from a woman aged 50 to 65 in good health and CMV-seropositive. The CDR3: CASSLGGQGGSTEAFF. CDR3 DNA: TGTGCCAGCAGCTTGGGGGGACAGGGGGGATCCACTGAAGCTTTCTTT. Full variable domain (rest looked up from reference TRBV11-3 and TRBJ1-1): EAGVVQSPRYKIIEKKQPVAFWCNPISGHNTLYWYLQNLGQGPELLIRYENEEAVDDSQLPKDRFSAERLKGVDSTLKIQPAELGDSAVYLCASSLGGQGGSTEAFFGQGTRLTVV.